Here is one T cell receptor beta chain with its context. This entry is derived from a study of T cell responses to AZD1222 COVID-19 vaccine. The germline V and J ends were trimmed by 3 bases and 1 base, with 12 bases remaining between them. The CDR3 length is 15 residues. Germline V gene data show CDR1 as SGHDT and CDR2 as YYEEEE. Clones were sequenced by immunoSEQ multiplex PCR, and TCRdb holds only the in-frame ones, with some missing. The sample consists of 110,000 or so clones, 75% to 90% of them appearing once. The receptor's source is an adult who received the AZD1222 COVID-19 vaccine. The sample here was peripheral blood, taken 28 days after the second AZD1222 dose. This chain connects TRBV5-6 to TRBJ2-3; D call uncertain. CDR3 nucleotide sequence: TGTGCCAGCAGCTGGTCCTTGCAGGGCACAGATACGCAGTATTTT. Amino acids: CASSWSLQGTDTQYF.